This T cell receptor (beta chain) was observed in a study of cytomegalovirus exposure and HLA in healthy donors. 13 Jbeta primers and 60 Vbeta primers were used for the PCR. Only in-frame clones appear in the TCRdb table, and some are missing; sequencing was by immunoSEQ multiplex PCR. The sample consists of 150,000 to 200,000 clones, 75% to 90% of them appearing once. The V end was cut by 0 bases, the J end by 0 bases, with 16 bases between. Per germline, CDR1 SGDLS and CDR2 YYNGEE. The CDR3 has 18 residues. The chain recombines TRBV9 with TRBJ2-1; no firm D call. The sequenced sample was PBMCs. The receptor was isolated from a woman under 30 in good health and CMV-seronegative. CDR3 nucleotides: TGTGCCAGCAGCGTAGTCGGTATAAAGTCGAGCTCCTACAATGAGCAGTTCTTC. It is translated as CASSVVGIKSSSYNEQFF.